Below, 31 T cell receptor beta chains from the same sample are listed, as sequenced in a study of cytomegalovirus exposure and HLA in healthy donors. PCR used 60 Vbeta primers and 13 Jbeta primers. TCRdb's copy holds only in-frame clones and misses some; the assay was immunoSEQ multiplex PCR. The sample records roughly 120,000 clones, roughly four fifths being singletons. The sample was PBMCs. The receptors derive from a woman aged 50 to 60 in good health and CMV-seropositive.

J is TRBJ2-5 and V is TRBV5-1, with a possible D match to TRBD1 (6 bases). V shed 3 bases and J shed 2 bases, with 8 bases lying between them. Germline loops: CDR1 SGHRS, CDR2 YFSETQ. This CDR3 is 13 amino acids long. CDR3 sequence (DNA): TGCGCCAGCAGCTGGACAGTACAAGAGACCCAGTACTTC. This translates into CASSWTVQETQYF.

This chain links TRBV5-1 with TRBJ2-1; D unresolved. The CDR3 is 14 residues long. Germline values: CDR1 SGHRS, CDR2 YFSETQ. The V gene lost 0 bases and the J gene lost 4 bases, with 8 bases spanning the gap. In nucleotides, the CDR3 is TGCGCCAGCAGCTTGGACAGCCCGTACAATGAGCAGTTCTTC. Translated: CASSLDSPYNEQFF.

This clone was seen at least ten times. The chain is built from TRBV7-2 and TRBJ2-6; possibly TRBD1 for D (6 bases). CDR1 and CDR2 (germline): SGHTA, FQGNSA. Trimming cost V 1 base and J 0 bases, with 10 bases left between them. The CDR3 loop spans 17 amino acids. The CDR3 nucleotides read TGTGCCAGCAGCTTAGATCACAGGGCCTCTGGGGCCAACGTCCTGACTTTC. This encodes CASSLDHRASGANVLTF. The whole variable domain, remainder taken from reference TRBV7-2 and TRBJ2-6, is GAGVSQSPSNKVTEKGKDVELRCDPISGHTALYWYRQSLGQGLEFLIYFQGNSAPDKSGLPSDRFSAERTGGSVSTLTIQRTQQEDSAVYLCASSLDHRASGANVLTFGAGSRLTVL.

The genes are TRBV7-7 and TRBJ2-7; D call uncertain. Germline CDR1 and CDR2: SSHAT and FNYEAQ (reference sequence). CDR3 length: 13 residues. Deletions cut 5 bases from V and 3 bases from J, with 11 bases between. The CDR3 nucleotides are TGTGCCAGCAGCCCTGCCTACGGCTACGAGCAGTACTTC. Translated: CASSPAYGYEQYF.

This clone was observed a single time. The chain couples TRBV19 to TRBJ2-2; 7 bases align to TRBD1. CDR3 length equals 13 residues. V was pared by 4 bases and J by 9 bases, with 5 bases of the junction left unmatched. The germline gives CDR1 LNHDA, CDR2 SQIVND (reference sequence). The CDR3 coding sequence is TGTGCCAGTAGTAGTACAGGGGTACGGGAGCTGTTTTTT. Amino acid sequence: CASSSTGVRELFF.

As to this clone: One end of the junction does not line up with germline, which may come from a read error. The chain has TRBV7-9 and TRBJ1-6, with TRBD1 as a possible D gene (5 bases). Germline values: CDR1 SEHNR, CDR2 FQNEAQ (reference sequence). The CDR3 extends over 16 amino acids. CDR3 in DNA: TGTTCCAGCAGCTTAGTGTCTGGGGGGAGCAATTCACCCCTCCACTTT. It specifies CSSSLVSGGSNSPLHF.

In nucleotides, the CDR3 is TGTGCCAGCAGCGTTGGACAGACTCCTAGCACAGATACGCAGTATTTT. This codes for CASSVGQTPSTDTQYF. The chain joins TRBV9 to TRBJ2-3; weak D call: TRBD1 (6 bases). V lost 2 bases, J lost 0 bases, and 13 bases lay in between. Per the germline V gene, CDR1 is SGDLS and CDR2 is YYNGEE. The CDR3 is 16 residues long. Looking up the rest from reference TRBV9 and TRBJ2-3 gives the full variable domain: DSGVTQTPKHLITATGQRVTLRCSPRSGDLSVYWYQQSLDQGLQFLIQYYNGEERAKGNILERFSAQQFPDLHSELNLSSLELGDSALYFCASSVGQTPSTDTQYFGPGTRLTVL.

The V and J genes are TRBV7-2 and TRBJ2-5; 7 nucleotides agree with TRBD2. This CDR3 spans 13 amino acids. Germline V gene sequence: CDR1 SGHTA, CDR2 FQGNSA. After removal of 5 bases from V and 3 bases from J, the junction contained 3 bases not matched to a gene. CDR3 loop: CASSPGGEETQYF. CDR3 bases: TGTGCCAGCAGCCCTGGGGGGGAAGAGACCCAGTACTTC.

The chain employs TRBV7-8 and TRBJ1-4; TRBD1 aligns across 9 bases. With 6 bases clipped from V and 8 bases from J, the junction kept 10 bases outside the gene matches. The CDR3 extends over 15 amino acids. Germline values: CDR1 SGHVS, CDR2 FQNEAQ. For the CDR3, the DNA is TGTGCCAGCAGGGACAGGGGTGTAGTAGGAGAAAAACTGTTTTTT. As protein: CASRDRGVVGEKLFF.

This clone was picked up many times. The chain links TRBV15 to TRBJ1-2, with 7 bases that match TRBD1. CDR1 LNHNV and CDR2 YYDKDF come from the germline V gene (reference sequence). This CDR3 has 14 residues. V lost 2 bases to trimming and J lost 6 bases; unmatched junction nucleotides: 6. CDR3 amino acids: CATSRPGQFDGYTF. CDR3 in DNA: TGTGCCACCAGCAGACCGGGACAGTTTGATGGCTACACCTTC.

This clone was observed a single time. CDR3 amino acids: CASSERTGSIEQYF. In DNA form, the CDR3 reads TGTGCCAGCAGTGAGAGGACAGGGTCTATTGAGCAGTACTTC. The gene calls are TRBV2 and TRBJ2-7; the match to TRBD1 covers 8 bases. Per the germline V gene, CDR1 is SNHLY and CDR2 is FYNNEI. The V and J ends lost 3 bases and 7 bases, in that order; junction bases with no gene match: 8. CDR3 length: 14 residues.

The V call is TRBV6-1, the J call TRBJ2-7; TRBD2 matches 7 bases. CDR1 is MNHNS and CDR2 is SASEGT in the germline V gene. This CDR3 spans 16 amino acids. Trimming cost V 1 base and J 1 base; bases outside gene matches: 7. In DNA, the CDR3 is TGTGCCAGCAGTGAAGGCAAGCGGGGATGGTCCTACGAGCAGTACTTC. Its translation: CASSEGKRGWSYEQYF.

CDR3 region: CAITGTGLSNQPQHF. The CDR3 coding sequence is TGTGCCATCACTGGGACAGGCCTTAGCAATCAGCCCCAGCATTTT. The rearrangement links TRBV10-3 to TRBJ1-5; 8 bases line up with TRBD1. The CDR3 spans 15 residues. Germline V gives CDR1 ENHRY, CDR2 SYGVKD. The J segment lost 0 bases and the V segment lost 7 bases, leaving 5 bases of the junction unmatched.

A single count supports this clone. V is TRBV20-1 and J is TRBJ1-1; perhaps TRBD1 as D (5 bases). CDR1 DFQATT and CDR2 SNEGSKA come from the germline V gene (reference sequence). The CDR3 is 11 amino acids. The germline V and J ends were trimmed by 6 bases and 11 bases, with 16 bases remaining between them. The chain's CDR3 is CSAPRGGYAFF. For the CDR3, the DNA is TGCAGTGCCCCCCGCGGGGGGTATGCTTTCTTT.

The chain carries TRBV7-9 and TRBJ1-6; D may be TRBD1 (5 bases). The CDR3 consists of 14 residues. With 2 bases removed from V and 9 bases from J, the gap between germline ends came to 11 bases. The germline V gene has CDR1 SEHNR and CDR2 FQNEAQ (reference sequence). The CDR3 bases are TGTGCCAGCAGCTTAAACAGGCTAGGTTCACCCCTCCACTTT. Translation gives CASSLNRLGSPLHF.

This clone appeared once. The chain couples TRBV7-2 to TRBJ2-3; 8 bases match TRBD1. The germline V gene encodes CDR1 SGHTA and CDR2 FQGNSA. The CDR3 runs to 18 residues. Trimming took 4 bases from V and 3 from J; bases not matched to a gene: 15. CDR3 amino acids: CASSYRTGSLRQTDTQYF. For the CDR3, the DNA is TGTGCCAGCAGCTACCGGACAGGGTCCCTTAGGCAAACAGATACGCAGTATTTT.

The chain joins TRBV27 to TRBJ2-7, with D possibly matching TRBD2 (7 bases). Germline V lookup: CDR1 MNHEY, CDR2 SMNVEV (reference sequence). The CDR3 is 15 amino acids. The V end was cut by 6 bases, the J end by 2 bases, with 17 bases between. CDR3 nucleotides: TGTGCCAGCAGGGCTACCAACGGGGGGCCCTACGAGCAGTACTTC. Residues: CASRATNGGPYEQYF.

V is TRBV27 and J is TRBJ2-3; a possible D gene is TRBD1 (6 bases). There are 14 residues in the CDR3. V lost 5 bases, J lost 3 bases, and 12 bases lay in between. Germline V gene data show CDR1 as MNHEY and CDR2 as SMNVEV (reference sequence). CDR3 in amino acids: CASSQGIGTDTQYF. CDR3 DNA sequence: TGTGCCAGCAGTCAGGGGATCGGTACAGATACGCAGTATTTT.

The rearrangement links TRBV13 to TRBJ1-5, with D unclear. The CDR3 is made up of 15 amino acids. The V end was cut by 0 bases, the J end by 5 bases, with 11 bases between. The germline gives CDR1 PRHDT, CDR2 FYEKMQ (reference sequence). CDR3 coding DNA: TGTGCCAGCAGCTTAGGCGGACGGGGTGATCAGCCCCAGCATTTT. Translating it yields CASSLGGRGDQPQHF.

The gene calls are TRBV7-2 and TRBJ1-2; weak D call: TRBD1 (6 bases). The germline gives CDR1 SGHTA, CDR2 FQGNSA. V was trimmed by 5 bases and J by 4 bases, leaving 17 bases between them. The CDR3 is made up of 15 amino acids. CDR3 region: CASSNVPGVGYGYTF. The DNA of the CDR3 is TGTGCCAGCAGCAACGTTCCAGGGGTGGGCTATGGCTACACCTTC.

The rearrangement joins TRBV11-3 to TRBJ2-7, with a tentative D call TRBD1 (6 bases). Germline CDR1 is SGHNT and CDR2 is YENEEA. This CDR3 contains 12 residues. Trimming cost V 3 bases and J 4 bases, with 7 bases left between them. CDR3 residues: CASSFGQYEQYF. CDR3 nucleotides: TGTGCCAGCAGCTTCGGACAGTACGAGCAGTACTTC.

The sample holds a few counts of this clone. The rearrangement joins TRBV9 to TRBJ1-2, with D uncertain. The CDR3 loop spans 14 amino acids. Trimming took off 0 bases at V and 3 bases at J, with 9 bases between the two ends. Per the germline V gene, CDR1 is SGDLS and CDR2 is YYNGEE. CDR3 residues: CASSVGGTHYGYTF. CDR3 DNA: TGTGCCAGCAGCGTAGGAGGAACCCACTATGGCTACACCTTC.

On this clone itself: At one of its ends the junction is not consistent with the germline gene, which may arise from a read error. The chain uses TRBV27 and TRBJ2-6, with TRBD1 matching 7 bases. The CDR3 has 15 amino acids. Germline V CDR1 and CDR2: MNHEY, SMNVEV (reference sequence). The CDR3 bases are TGTGCCAGCGGCAAGACAGGGTCCGGGGCCGACGTCCTGACTTTC. This sequence encodes CASGKTGSGADVLTF.

V is TRBV19 and J is TRBJ1-1, with 10 bases lining up with TRBD1. The CDR3 totals 14 residues. V dropped 5 bases and J dropped 4; count of bases not matched to a gene: 4. CDR1 and CDR2 (germline): LNHDA, SQIVND (reference sequence). The CDR3 sequence: CASSGQGDGTEAFF. CDR3 nucleotide sequence: TGTGCCAGTAGTGGACAGGGGGATGGCACTGAAGCTTTCTTT.

The V call is TRBV19, the J call TRBJ2-5; 7 nucleotides line up with TRBD1. The J call may be mistaken, given a closer DNA end match to TRBJ2-7. Germline CDR1 and CDR2: LNHDA and SQIVND (reference sequence). The CDR3 has 14 residues. This CDR3 is CASSRDSGTYEQYF. Written as DNA, the CDR3 is TGTGCCAGTAGTAGGGACAGTGGGACCTACGAGCAGTACTTC.

The V call is TRBV19, the J call TRBJ1-5; no definite D call. The CDR3 totals 17 residues. V gave up 5 bases and J gave up 0 bases, with 17 bases separating them. From germline, CDR1 is LNHDA and CDR2 SQIVND (reference sequence). The chain's CDR3 is CASSHRGLDYSNQPQHF. The CDR3 DNA follows: TGTGCCAGTAGTCACCGCGGCCTTGATTATAGCAATCAGCCCCAGCATTTT. Using reference TRBV19 and TRBJ1-5 for the parts outside the CDR3, the full variable domain is DGGITQSPKYLFRKEGQNVTLSCEQNLNHDAMYWYRQDPGQGLRLIYYSQIVNDFQKGDIAEGYSVSREKKESFPLTVTSAQKNPTAFYLCASSHRGLDYSNQPQHFGDGTRLSIL.

Only a few counts were recorded for this clone. The V and J genes are TRBV9 and TRBJ2-7; TRBD1 aligns across 9 bases. This CDR3 contains 16 residues. With V trimmed by 0 bases and J by 2 bases, 6 bases remained unmatched. Germline V lookup: CDR1 SGDLS, CDR2 YYNGEE. CDR3 protein: CASSVEIGQGPYEQYF. CDR3 sequence (DNA): TGTGCCAGCAGCGTAGAAATAGGACAGGGGCCCTACGAGCAGTACTTC.

This chain uses TRBV6-1 with TRBJ2-3; 8 nucleotides align to TRBD1. J was trimmed by 1 base and V by 4 bases; bases with no gene match: 4. Germline V gives CDR1 MNHNS, CDR2 SASEGT. CDR3 size: 15 residues. CDR3 region: CASSAWTGRTDTQYF. CDR3 DNA sequence: TGTGCCAGCAGTGCTTGGACAGGGCGCACAGATACGCAGTATTTT.

The V call is TRBV5-1, the J call TRBJ2-3; 7 bases line up with TRBD1. This CDR3 has 15 amino acids. CDR1 is SGHRS and CDR2 is YFSETQ in the germline V gene. Losses at the gene ends were 0 bases for V and 4 bases for J; bases not matched to a gene: 5. CDR3 loop: CASSLGDRDADTQYF. The CDR3 DNA reads TGCGCCAGCAGCTTGGGAGACAGGGACGCAGATACGCAGTATTTT.

CDR3 DNA: TGTGCCAGTAGTATCCCCAGGCAGGGGGATGGCTACACCTTC. It codes for CASSIPRQGDGYTF. V and J are TRBV19 and TRBJ1-2; 7 nucleotides match TRBD1. Germline V CDR1 and CDR2: LNHDA, SQIVND (reference sequence). CDR3 size: 14 residues. Trimming removed 3 bases from V and 6 bases from J; junction bases left unmatched: 7.

This clone has a single count. The rearrangement links TRBV6-1 to TRBJ2-2; maybe TRBD2 (5 bases). Germline CDR1 is MNHNS and CDR2 is SASEGT. V was shortened by 4 bases and J by 1 base, with 13 bases between the two germline ends. The CDR3 contains 16 residues. Here the CDR3 reads CASSAGIVLNTGELFF. CDR3 in DNA: TGTGCCAGCAGTGCCGGGATCGTCCTGAACACCGGGGAGCTGTTTTTT.